These 10 T cell receptor beta chains share one sample of origin, sequenced in a study of blood T cell repertoires in COVID-19. Sequenced by immunoSEQ multiplex PCR; TCRdb stores in-frame clones only, minus some. The sample yields fewer than 30,000 clones, about 85% seen once. Material: peripheral blood. All receptors come from a man aged 45-60 years with active or convalescent COVID-19.

The chain couples TRBV30 to TRBJ1-6; D is perhaps TRBD1 (6 bases). Looked up from germline, CDR1 is GTSNPN and CDR2 is SVGIG (reference sequence). The CDR3 is 13 amino acids. Trimming pared 2 bases from V and 7 bases from J, leaving 9 bases between. CDR3: CAWSSTGNSPLHF. The CDR3 nucleotides read TGTGCCTGGAGTTCTACAGGGAATTCACCCCTCCACTTT. The whole variable domain, remainder taken from reference TRBV30 and TRBJ1-6, is SQTIHQWPATLVQPVGSPLSLECTVEGTSNPNLYWYRQAAGRGLQLLFYSVGIGQISSEVPQNLSASRPQDRQFILSSKKLLLSDSGFYLCAWSSTGNSPLHFGNGTRLTVT.

The count of this clone is one. Other nucleotide sequences from this sample produce the same CDR3. The CDR3, as DNA: TGTGCCAGCAGCCCGAGCGGGAGTTACAATGAGCAGTTCTTC. This sequence encodes CASSPSGSYNEQFF. The chain links TRBV3-1 (or the pseudogene TRBV3-2) to TRBJ2-1, with 8 positions matching TRBD2. This CDR3 comprises 14 residues. Germline V gene data show CDR1 as LGHDT and CDR2 as YNNKEL (reference sequence). V shed 4 bases, J shed 4 bases, and the junction held 3 bases outside the gene matches.

The rearrangement links TRBV6-5 to TRBJ2-3; 7 bases are shared with TRBD1. The germline CDR1 and CDR2 sequences are MNHEY and SVGAGI. This CDR3 comprises 14 residues. Losses at the gene ends were 7 bases for V and 2 bases for J; bases not matched to a gene: 6. CDR3 sequence: CASKQGSNTDTQYF. The CDR3 DNA sequence: TGTGCCAGCAAACAGGGGAGTAACACAGATACGCAGTATTTT.

The chain joins TRBV2 to TRBJ2-5, with D unresolved. CDR1 SNHLY and CDR2 FYNNEI come from the germline V gene. V lost 8 bases, J lost 3 bases, and 13 bases lay in between. This CDR3 is 13 amino acids long. CDR3 bases: TGTGCCAGCTGCGCGGCGGTAAAAGAGACCCAGTACTTC. It codes for CASCAAVKETQYF.

J is TRBJ1-2 and V is TRBV5-1, with 8 bases that match TRBD1. The trim removed 1 base at V and 6 bases at J, leaving 8 bases unmatched. The CDR3 has 15 amino acids. Germline CDR1 and CDR2: SGHRS and YFSETQ. CDR3 sequence: CASSLLPRQGNGYTF. The CDR3 DNA reads TGCGCCAGCAGCTTGCTCCCTCGACAGGGGAATGGCTACACCTTC.

This rearrangement joins TRBV4-1 to TRBJ2-7; D not resolved. V lost 0 bases, J lost 2 bases, and 8 bases lay in between. Germline V gene data show CDR1 as MGHRA and CDR2 as YSYEKL. CDR3 length: 14 residues. The chain's CDR3 is CASSQDETAYEQYF. In DNA form, the CDR3 reads TGCGCCAGCAGCCAAGATGAAACAGCCTACGAGCAGTACTTC.

V is TRBV10-3 and J is TRBJ1-1; TRBD1 agrees at 7 bases. Germline CDR1 ENHRY, CDR2 SYGVKD. This CDR3 has 13 amino acids. The V and J ends lost 10 bases and 0 bases, in that order; junction bases with no gene match: 5. The chain's CDR3 is CATGTALNTEAFF. CDR3 in DNA: TGTGCCACAGGGACAGCTTTGAACACTGAAGCTTTCTTT.

A few counts support this clone. The chain combines TRBV7-9 with TRBJ1-2; TRBD1 agrees at 10 bases. Trimming took 3 bases from V and 4 from J; bases not matched to a gene: 5. Germline CDR1 and CDR2: SEHNR and FQNEAQ (reference sequence). The length of the CDR3 is 15 residues. The CDR3 nucleotides are TGTGCCAGCAGCTTCAGACAGGGGGCGACCTATGGCTACACCTTC. Protein sequence: CASSFRQGATYGYTF.

CDR3 bases: TGTGCCAGCAGCTTAGACTGGCGGGGGGTGGATACGCAGTATTTT. It yields the protein CASSLDWRGVDTQYF. V usage is TRBV11-2 and J usage is TRBJ2-3, with TRBD2 matching 8 bases. The CDR3 covers 15 residues. V lost 0 bases, J lost 6 bases, and 5 bases stayed unmatched. Per the germline V gene, CDR1 is SGHAT and CDR2 is FQNNGV.

The rearrangement links TRBV10-3 to TRBJ2-3; 7 bases line up with TRBD2. The CDR3 length is 14 residues. Losses at the gene ends were 4 bases for V and 6 bases for J; bases not matched to a gene: 7. Germline V lookup: CDR1 ENHRY, CDR2 SYGVKD. The CDR3 DNA reads TGTGCCATCAGTGTAGGAGCGGGGTTGGATACGCAGTATTTT. Protein product: CAISVGAGLDTQYF.